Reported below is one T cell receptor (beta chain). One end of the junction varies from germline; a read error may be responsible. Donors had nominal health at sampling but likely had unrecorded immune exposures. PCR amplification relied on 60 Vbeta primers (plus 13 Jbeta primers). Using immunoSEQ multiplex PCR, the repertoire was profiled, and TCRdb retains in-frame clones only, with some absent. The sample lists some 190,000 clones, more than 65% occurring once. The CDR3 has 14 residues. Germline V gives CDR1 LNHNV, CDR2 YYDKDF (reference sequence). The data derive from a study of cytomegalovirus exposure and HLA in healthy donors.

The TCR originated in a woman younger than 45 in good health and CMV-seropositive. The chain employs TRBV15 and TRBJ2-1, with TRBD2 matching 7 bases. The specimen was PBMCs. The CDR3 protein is CASRRETAYDEQFF. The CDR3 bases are TGTGCTTCCAGGCGGGAGACGGCCTACGATGAGCAGTTCTTC.